The following is a TCR beta chain sequence with its context. The antigen is unknown. The sample belongs to a study of vaccination and CD4 T cells after COVID-19. Time point in this sample: late sampling 161 to 241 days after vaccination in three convalescent patients. Sample treatment: roughly 10-day PBMC culture with coronavirus spike peptide pools or control peptides (ViraFEST assay). This CDR3 spans 12 amino acids. V was pared by 2 bases and J by 2 bases, with 2 bases between. The V gene's germline CDR1 is MDHEN and CDR2 SYDVKM. The Oncomine TCR Beta short-read assay sequenced DNA from cultured CD4+ T cells. MiXCR, run by TCRdb on the PCR reads, gives a single entry per CDR3 protein. Of 20,000 to 25,000 distinct CDR3 sequences listed, around 42% are singletons.

This material consisted of CD4+ T cells from blood, cultured in vitro, taken about 7 months after SARS-CoV-2 vaccination. This sequence joins TRBV28 and TRBJ2-3; no clear D gene. The receptor's source is a human donor who had recovered from COVID-19. CDR3 in DNA: TGTGCCAGCAGTTTACTCACAGATACGCAGTATTTT. This codes for CASSLLTDTQYF.